These 13 T cell receptor beta chains share one sample of origin, sequenced in a study of cytomegalovirus exposure and HLA in healthy donors. The PCR ran on 60 Vbeta and 13 Jbeta primers. Here immunoSEQ multiplex PCR was the method, and the copy in TCRdb shows in-frame clones only, minus some. Of about 120,000 clones detected, 77% appear once; the ten largest clones hold 9.5% to 13%. Sequencing input: PBMCs. These receptors were collected from a man in his forties in good health and CMV-seropositive.

V usage is TRBV5-4 and J usage is TRBJ2-7; possibly TRBD2 for D (5 bases). This CDR3 comprises 15 residues. CDR1 and CDR2 from the germline V gene are SGHNT and YYREEE (reference sequence). The V end lost 4 bases, the J end lost 2 bases, and 16 bases lay between the germline ends. CDR3 sequence (DNA): TGTGCCAGCAGCCCCTCAGCCGGGGTACCCTACGAGCAGTACTTC. Protein product: CASSPSAGVPYEQYF.

The chain carries TRBV6-6 and TRBJ1-1; possibly TRBD1 for D (5 bases). This CDR3 contains 15 residues. Germline V CDR1 and CDR2: MNHNY, SVGAGI (reference sequence). The germline V and J ends were trimmed by 4 bases and 3 bases, with 15 bases remaining between them. The CDR3 protein is CASSFTPGFDTEAFF. CDR3 DNA sequence: TGTGCCAGCAGTTTTACTCCAGGGTTTGACACTGAAGCTTTCTTT.

The chain combines TRBV9 with TRBJ2-4, with D possibly being TRBD2 (6 bases). The CDR3 is 15 amino acids. V dropped 0 bases and J dropped 5 bases, with 12 bases sitting between them. CDR1 is SGDLS, CDR2 YYNGEE, per germline. The CDR3 bases are TGTGCCAGCAGCGTAGACGAGGGGACTCAAAACATTCAGTACTTC. Protein product: CASSVDEGTQNIQYF.

The rearrangement links TRBV6-1 to TRBJ2-2, with 10 bases aligning to TRBD2. Germline loops: CDR1 MNHNS, CDR2 SASEGT. V shed 0 bases, J shed 3 bases, and the junction held 7 bases outside the gene matches. There are 18 residues in the CDR3. The CDR3: CASSEATAGGPDTGELFF. CDR3 bases: TGTGCCAGCAGTGAAGCGACAGCGGGGGGGCCTGACACCGGGGAGCTGTTTTTT.

The chain is built from TRBV27 and TRBJ2-5; the match to TRBD1 covers 10 bases. TRBJ2-7 explains the end of the DNA better; the J call may be wrong. The CDR3 covers 14 residues. Per germline, CDR1 MNHEY and CDR2 SMNVEV (reference sequence). The CDR3 spells CASNRQGATYEQYF. As DNA, the CDR3 is TGTGCCAGCAACCGACAGGGGGCCACCTACGAGCAGTACTTC.

The table lists this clone with a count of one. V is TRBV7-2 and J is TRBJ2-7; 7 bases fit TRBD1. Trimming at V came to 5 bases and at J to 3 bases, leaving 7 bases not matched to a gene. This CDR3 is 14 amino acids long. CDR1 and CDR2 (germline): SGHTA, FQGNSA. CDR3 residues: CASSKRDSDYEQYF. In DNA, the CDR3 is TGTGCCAGCAGCAAGAGGGACAGCGACTACGAGCAGTACTTC.

This clone was observed a few times. The gene calls are TRBV4-2 and TRBJ2-7, with a tentative D call TRBD2 (6 bases). Germline loops: CDR1 LGHNA, CDR2 YNFKEQ. The CDR3 length is 15 residues. The germline V and J ends were trimmed by 0 bases and 4 bases, with 13 bases remaining between them. The CDR3 DNA reads TGTGCCAGCAGCCAAGAGGGGACTGTTTTATACGAGCAGTACTTC. It is translated as CASSQEGTVLYEQYF.

This clone has just one count. V is TRBV19 and J is TRBJ1-5, with 8 bases matching TRBD1. Germline assignment: CDR1 LNHDA and CDR2 SQIVND (reference sequence). This CDR3 is 16 amino acids long. The J segment lost 8 bases and the V segment lost 3 bases, leaving 12 bases of the junction unmatched. CDR3 DNA: TGTGCCAGTAGTATTTGGGCAGGGGGCCAGCCAAAGCCCCAGCATTTT. Residues: CASSIWAGGQPKPQHF.

The chain has TRBV4-1 and TRBJ2-5; D possibly corresponds to TRBD2 (7 bases). V was shortened by 1 base and J by 5 bases, with 14 bases between the two germline ends. Per germline, CDR1 MGHRA and CDR2 YSYEKL. The CDR3 sequence is 15 residues long. The CDR3 protein is CASSQAGGRQETQYF. Here the CDR3 DNA reads TGCGCCAGCAGCCAAGCCGGGGGGCGTCAGGAGACCCAGTACTTC.

The chain joins TRBV4-1 to TRBJ2-5; TRBD2 agrees at 13 bases. This CDR3 spans 18 amino acids. J was trimmed by 2 bases and V by 3 bases; bases with no gene match: 9. The germline V gene has CDR1 MGHRA and CDR2 YSYEKL. For the CDR3, the DNA is TGCGCCAGCAGCCAGAGGAGACTAGCGGGGGGCCCTCAAGAGACCCAGTACTTC. Residues: CASSQRRLAGGPQETQYF.

The genes are TRBV4-3 and TRBJ2-5, with TRBD2 matching over 12 bases. The germline V gene has CDR1 LGHNA and CDR2 YSLEER. This CDR3 spans 20 amino acids. Trimming cost V 4 bases and J 2 bases; bases outside gene matches: 17. The CDR3 region is CASSPSGLASGGVNQETQYF. CDR3 nucleotides: TGCGCCAGCAGCCCGTCCGGGCTCGCTAGCGGGGGGGTAAATCAAGAGACCCAGTACTTC.

The rearrangement joins TRBV6-6 to TRBJ2-5, with a possible D match to TRBD1 (6 bases). The DNA end favors TRBJ2-7, so the J call may be wrong. The CDR3 spans 13 residues. The germline V gene encodes CDR1 MNHNY and CDR2 SVGAGI (reference sequence). Here the CDR3 reads CASSTQGLHEQYF. The CDR3 DNA follows: TGTGCCAGCAGTACACAGGGTCTGCACGAGCAGTACTTC.

This clone was observed a few times. This chain joins TRBV18 and TRBJ2-1; 10 bases agree with TRBD2. After removal of 5 bases from V and 5 bases from J, the junction contained 3 bases not matched to a gene. CDR3 length: 14 residues. CDR1 is KGHSH, CDR2 LQKENI, per germline. CDR3: CASSRAGGDNEQFF. CDR3 DNA: TGTGCCAGCTCAAGAGCGGGGGGGGACAATGAGCAGTTCTTC.